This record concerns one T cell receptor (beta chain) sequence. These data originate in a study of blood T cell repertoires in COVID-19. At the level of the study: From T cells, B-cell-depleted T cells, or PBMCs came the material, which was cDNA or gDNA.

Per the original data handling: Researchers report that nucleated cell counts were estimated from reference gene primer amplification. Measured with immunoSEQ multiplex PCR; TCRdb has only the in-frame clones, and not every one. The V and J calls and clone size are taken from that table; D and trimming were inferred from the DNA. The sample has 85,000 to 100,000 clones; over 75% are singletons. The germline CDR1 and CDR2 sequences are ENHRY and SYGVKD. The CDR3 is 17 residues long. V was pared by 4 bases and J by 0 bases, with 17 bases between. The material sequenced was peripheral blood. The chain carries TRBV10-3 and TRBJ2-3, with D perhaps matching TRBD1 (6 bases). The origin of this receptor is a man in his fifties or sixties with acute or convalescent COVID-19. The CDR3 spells CAISARNRVLSTDTQYF. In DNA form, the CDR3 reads TGTGCCATCAGTGCGCGAAACAGGGTACTCAGCACAGATACGCAGTATTTT.